This passage covers 10 T cell receptor beta chains from one sample sequenced in a study of vaccination and CD4 T cells after COVID-19. As to treatment: roughly ten-day PBMC culture with coronavirus spike peptide pools or control peptides (ViraFEST assay). From the unexposed donor, CD4+ T cells were collected ahead of the COVID-19 pandemic (2011-2018). Cultured CD4+ T-cell DNA underwent Oncomine TCR Beta short-read sequencing. In this case, cultured CD4+ T cells provided the extracted genomic DNA. One entry per CDR3 protein, called by TCRdb with MiXCR from the PCR reads. The sample holds about 9,000 distinct CDR3 sequences; 36% are singletons and the top ten take 21%. What these receptors recognize is not known. Material: CD4+ T cells from blood, cultured in vitro. These receptors were collected from a human donor in good health.

The CDR3 DNA reads TGTGCCAGCAGTCTAGCGGGCCTTACCTACAATGAGCAGTTCTTC. Translation gives CASSLAGLTYNEQFF. V is TRBV6-1 and J is TRBJ2-1; 8 bases map to TRBD2. With 5 bases clipped from V and 2 bases from J, the junction kept 5 bases outside the gene matches. Germline loops: CDR1 MNHNS, CDR2 SASEGT. This CDR3 has 15 residues.

The rearrangement links TRBV7-9 to TRBJ2-1; no reliable D call. The CDR3 runs 17 residues. The germline V gene has CDR1 SEHNR and CDR2 FQNEAQ (reference sequence). The V end was cut by 2 bases, the J end by 0 bases, with 14 bases between. The CDR3 region has the DNA TGTGCCAGCAGCTTACTGGGCGGCCTAAGCTCCTACAATGAGCAGTTCTTC. This translates into CASSLLGGLSSYNEQFF.

The rearrangement joins TRBV27 to TRBJ1-1; D call uncertain. V shed 2 bases and J shed 0 bases, with 7 bases lying between them. Germline CDR1 MNHEY, CDR2 SMNVEV (reference sequence). The CDR3 length is 14 residues. CDR3 in amino acids: CASSLNGLNTEAFF. The CDR3, as DNA: TGTGCCAGCAGTTTAAACGGGCTGAACACTGAAGCTTTCTTT.

The CDR3 region is CASSSKREDEQFF. The DNA of the CDR3 is TGTGCCAGCAGCTCAAAGCGGGAAGATGAGCAGTTCTTC. The chain carries TRBV11-1 and TRBJ2-1, with 7 bases aligning to TRBD2. This CDR3 is built from 13 residues. Germline CDR1 SGHAT, CDR2 FQDESV (reference sequence). J was trimmed by 8 bases and V by 4 bases; bases with no gene match: 5.

CDR3 nucleotide sequence: TGTGCCAGCACCTTAGCGGGAGGGCCTTTGGATGAGCAGTTCTTC. Amino acid sequence: CASTLAGGPLDEQFF. This chain uses TRBV6-1 with TRBJ2-1, with 11 bases matching TRBD2. This CDR3 region has 15 residues. J was trimmed by 8 bases and V by 7 bases; bases with no gene match: 10. Germline CDR1 MNHNS, CDR2 SASEGT.

This chain joins TRBV19 and TRBJ2-3; D is perhaps TRBD1 (5 bases). Germline V gene sequence: CDR1 LNHDA, CDR2 SQIVND (reference sequence). Trimming took 0 bases from V and 3 from J, leaving 10 bases between them. The CDR3 is made up of 15 amino acids. The CDR3 DNA follows: TGTGCCAGTAGTATAGAAGGGGTCGTAACAGATACGCAGTATTTT. Protein: CASSIEGVVTDTQYF.

This clonotype has just a few counts. V and J are TRBV7-3 and TRBJ1-2; no clear D gene. The CDR3 extends over 13 amino acids. Germline assignment: CDR1 SGHTA and CDR2 FQGTGA. Trimming removed 0 bases at V and 7 bases at J, with 9 bases between. CDR3 nucleotide sequence: TGTGCCAGCAGCTTAACCGGCATAAGTGGCTACACCTTC. It codes for CASSLTGISGYTF.

This chain links TRBV6-1 with TRBJ2-7; no definite D call. The germline V gene encodes CDR1 MNHNS and CDR2 SASEGT. This CDR3 has 13 residues. The germline V and J ends were trimmed by 6 bases and 3 bases, with 12 bases remaining between them. The CDR3 sequence: CASSRDSRYEQYF. The CDR3, as DNA: TGTGCCAGCAGCCGCGACTCTCGCTACGAGCAGTACTTC.

In DNA form, the CDR3 reads TGTGCCAGTAGTAAGGGACCGGGACTCCTAAACGAGCAGTACTTC. This sequence encodes CASSKGPGLLNEQYF. This sequence joins TRBV19 and TRBJ2-7, with D possibly TRBD2 on 6 matching bases. CDR3 size: 15 residues. From germline, CDR1 is LNHDA and CDR2 SQIVND (reference sequence). The V and J ends lost 4 bases and 5 bases respectively, with 18 bases between them.

The table lists this clonotype with a few counts. J is TRBJ1-2 and V is TRBV3-1; the match to TRBD1 covers 10 bases. V lost 4 bases, J lost 6 bases, and 8 bases stayed unmatched. CDR3 length: 15 residues. The germline V gene encodes CDR1 LGHDT and CDR2 YNNKEL (reference sequence). As DNA, the CDR3 is TGTGCCAGCAGCCTATTTCGACAGGGGGCGGATGGCTACACCTTC. Amino acids: CASSLFRQGADGYTF. The full variable domain, its missing parts supplied by reference TRBV3-1 and TRBJ1-2, is DTAVSQTPKYLVTQMGNDKSIKCEQNLGHDTMYWYKQDSKKFLKIMFSYNNKELIINETVPNRFSPKSPDKAHLNLHINSLELGDSAVYFCASSLFRQGADGYTFGSGTRLTVV.